This T cell receptor (beta chain) was identified during a study of blood T cell repertoires in COVID-19. Per the germline V gene, CDR1 is SGHNT and CDR2 is YYREEE (reference sequence). CDR3 length: 18 amino acids. The V segment lost 0 bases and the J segment 5 bases; nucleotides outside the gene matches: 11. In the authors' workflow: From reference gene primer amplification, estimates of nucleated cell counts were derived. Profiling relied on immunoSEQ multiplex PCR, and the TCRdb table lists in-frame clones only, not all of them. For V, J and clone size, that table is used; D and trimming come from the DNA. The table lists nearly 350,000 clones, around four fifths of them singletons.

The chain has TRBV5-4 and TRBJ2-1; 10 bases match TRBD2. The sample was peripheral blood. This TCR was sampled from a man under 40 with active or convalescent COVID-19. For the CDR3, the DNA is TGTGCCAGCAGCTTGGCCCTAGCGACTAGCGGGTCGGACAATGAGCAGTTCTTC. This translates into CASSLALATSGSDNEQFF.